This T cell receptor (beta chain) was captured in a study of blood T cell repertoires in COVID-19. On the study more broadly: Acute and convalescent COVID-19 samples came from the United States, Italy and Spain. From T cells, B-cell-depleted T cells, or PBMCs came the material, which was cDNA or gDNA.

Followed longitudinally, the Seattle patients had been enrolled during active infection. Sequencing used immunoSEQ multiplex PCR; TCRdb keeps in-frame clones, though not all of them. Of around 300,000 clones in the sample, 80% to 95% were seen once. Germline V gene data show CDR1 as LNHDA and CDR2 as SQIVND (reference sequence). The CDR3 is 15 amino acids. The ends lost 5 bases at V and 3 bases at J; junction bases unmatched: 7. The TCR originated in a woman aged 25 to 45 with COVID-19, enrolled during active disease. Sequenced material: peripheral blood. V and J are TRBV19 and TRBJ1-1, with TRBD1 matching 9 bases. The CDR3 DNA follows: TGTGCCAGTAGTCCCGGGACAGGGTGGGACACTGAAGCTTTCTTT. Protein: CASSPGTGWDTEAFF.